This T cell receptor (beta chain) was observed in a study of T cells in Graves' hyperthyroidism and ophthalmopathy. Study observations and caveats: Most clonotypes expanded in thyroid above 0.001 were likewise present in blood.

Template material for amplifying TCR beta CDR3 regions consisted of RNA transcripts. The study used the HTBI primer set for a first-round RT-PCR of the TCR CDR3. TCRdb recomputed calls from the multiplex PCR reads with MiXCR, one row per CDR3 protein. The repertoire includes about 360,000 distinct CDR3 sequences, approximately 13% of them detected once, and 9.2% sits in the top ten. Germline CDR1 and CDR2: DFQATT and SNEGSKA (reference sequence). V was shortened by 3 bases and J by 1 base, with 13 bases between the two germline ends. The CDR3 length is 15 residues. Aged 18 to 65, the patients had hyperthyroidism that was newly diagnosed and had lasted under 2 months. Uncontrolled infection, other autoimmune disease, pregnancy or lactation excluded patients. In this sample, this clonotype turned up a few times. Its antigen is unidentified.

The chain employs TRBV20-1 and TRBJ2-4; tentatively, D is TRBD2 (7 bases). This TCR was recovered from a woman aged 18-29 years with Graves' hyperthyroidism. The sample comprised blood. CDR3 region: CSASPGGSAKNIQYF. CDR3 in DNA: TGCAGTGCTAGCCCGGGGGGCTCGGCCAAAAACATTCAGTACTTC.